The clone carrying this T cell receptor (beta chain) was counted a few times. As yet, its antigen is unknown. The authors prepared the TCRbeta library with unique molecular identifiers. TCRdb analysed the PCR reads with MiXCR anew, one entry per CDR3 protein. The data hold about 300,000 distinct CDR3 sequences, with roughly 8.2% observed a single time. The data are from a study of T-cell reconstitution after alpha-beta-depleted transplantation in children. Germline V CDR1 and CDR2: MNHEY, SVGEGT. The CDR3 sequence is 13 residues long. V lost 2 bases and J lost 4; bases outside the gene matches: 1. General study points: Expanded graft clones numbering several hundred reportedly gave rise to alpha-beta T cells about two months after transplant. It was newly produced T cells that mostly accounted for T-cell counts and diversity one year after transplant.

The clonotype comes from a female patient aged 2-10 years who had a stem cell transplant for Fanconi anemia, so the T cells may come from the graft donor. The sequences come from peripheral blood, collected 360 days after TCRalphabeta/CD19-depleted stem cell transplant. This chain uses TRBV6-2 or TRBV6-3 with TRBJ1-2, with 7 bases that match TRBD1. The CDR3, as DNA: TGTGCCAGCAGTTACGACAGGGCCTATGGCTACACCTTC. This translates into CASSYDRAYGYTF.